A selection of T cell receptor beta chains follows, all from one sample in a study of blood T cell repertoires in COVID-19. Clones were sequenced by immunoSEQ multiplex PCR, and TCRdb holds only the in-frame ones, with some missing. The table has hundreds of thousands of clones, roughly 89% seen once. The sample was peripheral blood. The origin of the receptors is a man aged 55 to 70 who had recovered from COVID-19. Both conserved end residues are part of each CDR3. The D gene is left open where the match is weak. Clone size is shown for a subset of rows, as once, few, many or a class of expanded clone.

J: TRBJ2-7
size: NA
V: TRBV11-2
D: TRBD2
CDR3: CASSFSGGAYEQYF
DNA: TGTGCCAGCAGCTTTAGCGGGGGGGCCTACGAGCAGTACTTC

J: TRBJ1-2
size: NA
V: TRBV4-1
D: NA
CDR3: CASSQDPELNYGYTF
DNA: TGCGCCAGCAGCCAAGATCCAGAATTAAACTATGGCTACACCTTC

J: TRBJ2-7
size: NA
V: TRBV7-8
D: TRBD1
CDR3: CASTTGGRREYEQYF
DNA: TGTGCCAGCACCACAGGGGGTAGGAGAGAGTACGAGCAGTACTTC

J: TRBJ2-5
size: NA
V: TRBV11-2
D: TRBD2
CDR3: CASSSGGGRETQYF
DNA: TGTGCCAGCAGCTCCGGGGGAGGGAGGGAGACCCAGTACTTC

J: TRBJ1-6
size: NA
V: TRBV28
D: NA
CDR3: CASRRETGNSPLHF
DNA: TGTGCCAGCAGGAGAGAAACAGGGAATTCACCCCTCCACTTT

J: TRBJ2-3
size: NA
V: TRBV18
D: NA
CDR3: CASSPPQDTQYF
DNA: TGTGCCAGCTCACCTCCACAAGATACGCAGTATTTT

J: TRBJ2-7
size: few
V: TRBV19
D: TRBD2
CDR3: CASTGTSGNREREQYF
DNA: TGTGCCAGTACGGGTACTAGCGGGAACCGAGAACGTGAGCAGTACTTC

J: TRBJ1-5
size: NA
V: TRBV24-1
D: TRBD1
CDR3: CAIGQVAQPQHF
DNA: TGTGCCATCGGACAGGTAGCCCAGCCCCAGCATTTT

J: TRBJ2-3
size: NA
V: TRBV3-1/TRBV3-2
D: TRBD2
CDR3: CASSQEPSGASTDTQYF
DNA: TGTGCCAGCAGCCAAGAGCCTAGCGGGGCTAGCACAGATACGCAGTATTTT

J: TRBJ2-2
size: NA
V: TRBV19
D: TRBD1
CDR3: CASTLWWSGTDPGTGELFF
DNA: TGTGCCAGTACCCTATGGTGGTCCGGGACAGACCCTGGTACCGGGGAGCTGTTTTTT

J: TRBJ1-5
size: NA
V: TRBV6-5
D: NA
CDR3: CASSYSRDQPQHF
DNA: TGTGCCAGCAGTTACAGCCGGGATCAGCCCCAGCATTTT

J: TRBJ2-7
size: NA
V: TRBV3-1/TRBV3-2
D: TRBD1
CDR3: CASRQTGDSYEQYF
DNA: TGTGCCAGCAGACAAACAGGGGACTCCTACGAGCAGTACTTC

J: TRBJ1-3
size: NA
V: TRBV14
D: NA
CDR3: CASSSRLSSGNTIYF
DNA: TGTGCCAGCAGCTCCCGGTTGAGCTCTGGAAACACCATATATTTT

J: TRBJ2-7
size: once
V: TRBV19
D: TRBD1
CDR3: CASSTRTGSYEQYF
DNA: TGTGCCAGTAGTACCAGGACAGGGTCCTACGAGCAGTACTTC

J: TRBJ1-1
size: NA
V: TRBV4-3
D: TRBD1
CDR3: CASSQGQGAEVAFF
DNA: TGCGCCAGCAGCCAAGGACAGGGGGCCGAGGTGGCTTTCTTT

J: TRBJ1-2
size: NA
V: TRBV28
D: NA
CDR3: CASSPPDQVGYTF
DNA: TGTGCCAGCAGTCCCCCTGACCAGGTTGGCTACACCTTC

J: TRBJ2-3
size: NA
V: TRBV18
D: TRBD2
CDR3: CASSPPGLAGLTDTQYF
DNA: TGTGCCAGCTCACCACCGGGGCTAGCGGGGCTCACAGATACGCAGTATTTT

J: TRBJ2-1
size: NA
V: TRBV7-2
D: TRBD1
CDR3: CASSSGTANNEQFF
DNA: TGTGCCAGCAGCTCAGGGACAGCTAACAATGAGCAGTTCTTC

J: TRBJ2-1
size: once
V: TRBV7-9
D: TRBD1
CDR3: CASSPRTGGIFSAGNEQFF
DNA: TGTGCCAGCAGCCCTCGGACAGGGGGTATATTTTCGGCGGGGAATGAGCAGTTCTTC

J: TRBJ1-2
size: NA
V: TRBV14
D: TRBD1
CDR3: CASSLPGGQGLGYTF
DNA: TGTGCCAGCAGCCTCCCGGGTGGACAGGGGCTCGGCTACACCTTC

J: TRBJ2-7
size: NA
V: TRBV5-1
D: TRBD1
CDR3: CASSLFFGQGDEQYF
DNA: TGCGCCAGCAGCTTGTTTTTCGGACAGGGCGACGAGCAGTACTTC

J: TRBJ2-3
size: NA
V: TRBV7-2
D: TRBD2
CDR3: CASSLVVAGGNTQYF
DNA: TGTGCCAGCAGCTTAGTGGTAGCGGGGGGAAATACGCAGTATTTT

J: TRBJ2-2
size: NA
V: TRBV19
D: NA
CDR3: CASKKAPTGELFF
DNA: TGTGCCAGTAAGAAAGCACCCACCGGGGAGCTGTTTTTT

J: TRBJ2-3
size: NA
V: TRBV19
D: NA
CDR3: CASSPPPDWPPGDTQYF
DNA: TGTGCCAGTAGTCCCCCGCCAGACTGGCCCCCCGGAGATACGCAGTATTTT

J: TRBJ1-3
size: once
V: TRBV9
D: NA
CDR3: CASSPGRDSGNTIYF
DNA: TGTGCCAGCAGCCCAGGACGGGACTCTGGAAACACCATATATTTT

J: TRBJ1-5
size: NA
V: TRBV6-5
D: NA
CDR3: CASTSLGAGQPQHF
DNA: TGTGCCAGCACCTCCCTGGGGGCTGGTCAGCCCCAGCATTTT

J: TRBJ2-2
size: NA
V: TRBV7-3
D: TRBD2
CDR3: CASSLTGGAGELFF
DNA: TGTGCCAGCAGCTTAACGGGAGGGGCCGGGGAGCTGTTTTTT

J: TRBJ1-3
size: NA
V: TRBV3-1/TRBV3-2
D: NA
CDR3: CASSQASYRRGVGGNTIYF
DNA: TGTGCCAGCAGCCAAGCGAGCTACAGACGGGGGGTCGGTGGAAACACCATATATTTT

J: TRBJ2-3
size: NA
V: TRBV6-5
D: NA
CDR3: CASTRTLSTDTQYF
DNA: TGTGCCAGCACCCGGACACTAAGCACAGATACGCAGTATTTT

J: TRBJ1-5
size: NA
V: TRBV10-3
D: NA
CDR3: CAISDVGVENQPQHF
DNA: TGTGCCATCAGTGATGTCGGGGTGGAGAATCAGCCCCAGCATTTT

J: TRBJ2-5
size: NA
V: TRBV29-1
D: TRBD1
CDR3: CSVSGQGRGETQYF
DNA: TGCAGCGTATCGGGACAGGGTAGAGGAGAGACCCAGTACTTC

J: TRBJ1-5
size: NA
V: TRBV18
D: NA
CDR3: CASSPGGNQPQHF
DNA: TGTGCCAGCTCACCTGGAGGGAATCAGCCCCAGCATTTT

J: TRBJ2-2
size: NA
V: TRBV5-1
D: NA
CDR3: CASSTANTGELFF
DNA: TGCGCCAGCAGTACTGCTAACACCGGGGAGCTGTTTTTT

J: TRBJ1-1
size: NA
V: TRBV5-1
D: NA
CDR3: CASSTATGNTEAFF
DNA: TGCGCCAGCAGCACTGCGACAGGGAACACTGAAGCTTTCTTT

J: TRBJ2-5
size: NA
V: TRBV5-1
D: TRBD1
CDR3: CASSLEGRTGLTQETQYF
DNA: TGCGCCAGCAGCTTGGAAGGACGGACAGGGTTAACCCAAGAGACCCAGTACTTC

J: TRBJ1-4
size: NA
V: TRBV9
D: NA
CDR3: CASSETVTNEKLFF
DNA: TGTGCCAGCAGCGAGACAGTTACTAATGAAAAACTGTTTTTT

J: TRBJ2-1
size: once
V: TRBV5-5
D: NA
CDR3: CASSLALVSSYNEQFF
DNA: TGTGCCAGCAGCTTGGCCTTGGTTAGCTCCTACAATGAGCAGTTCTTC

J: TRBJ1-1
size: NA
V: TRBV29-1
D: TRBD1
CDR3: CSVLGQGAGAFF
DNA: TGCAGCGTTTTGGGACAGGGGGCCGGAGCTTTCTTT

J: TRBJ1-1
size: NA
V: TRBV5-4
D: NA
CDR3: CASSSGGTVNTEAFF
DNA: TGTGCCAGCAGCTCGGGCGGGACGGTGAACACTGAAGCTTTCTTT

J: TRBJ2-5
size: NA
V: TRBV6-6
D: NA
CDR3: CASSSTGETQYF
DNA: TGTGCCAGCAGTTCTACGGGGGAGACCCAGTACTTC

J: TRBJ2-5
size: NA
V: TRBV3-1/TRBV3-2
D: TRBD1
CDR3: CASSQGPRGPETQYF
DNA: TGTGCCAGCAGCCAAGGGCCTAGGGGGCCGGAGACCCAGTACTTC

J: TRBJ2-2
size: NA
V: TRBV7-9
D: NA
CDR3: CASSDPLRGTGELFF
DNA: TGTGCCAGCAGCGACCCCCTCAGGGGCACCGGGGAGCTGTTTTTT

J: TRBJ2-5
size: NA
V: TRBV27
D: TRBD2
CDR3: CASTRAGAGGGGEETQYF
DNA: TGTGCCAGCACCCGAGCTGGAGCTGGCGGGGGAGGGGAAGAGACCCAGTACTTC

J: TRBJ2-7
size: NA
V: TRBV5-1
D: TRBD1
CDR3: CASSLVATGGTREQYF
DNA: TGCGCCAGCAGCTTGGTAGCTACAGGGGGTACGAGAGAGCAGTACTTC

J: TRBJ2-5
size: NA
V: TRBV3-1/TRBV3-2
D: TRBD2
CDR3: CASSHSGGEETQYF
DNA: TGTGCCAGCAGCCACTCGGGAGGGGAAGAGACCCAGTACTTC

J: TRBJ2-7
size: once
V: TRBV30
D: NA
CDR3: CAYYTENYEQYF
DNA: TGTGCCTACTATACTGAGAACTACGAGCAGTACTTC

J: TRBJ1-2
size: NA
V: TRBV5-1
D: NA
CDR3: CASSSMVANYGYTF
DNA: TGCGCCAGCAGCTCGATGGTAGCTAACTATGGCTACACCTTC

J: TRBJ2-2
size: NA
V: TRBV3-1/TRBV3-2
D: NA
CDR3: CASSRGGDNTGELFF
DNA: TGTGCCAGCAGCCGAGGGGGAGACAACACCGGGGAGCTGTTTTTT

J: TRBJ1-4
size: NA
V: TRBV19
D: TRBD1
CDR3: CASSKRQGGLEKLFF
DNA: TGTGCCAGTAGCAAGAGACAGGGGGGACTTGAAAAACTGTTTTTT

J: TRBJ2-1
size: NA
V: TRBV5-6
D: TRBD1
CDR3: CASRGDRGRVGTSYNEQFF
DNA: TGTGCCAGCAGAGGGGACAGGGGAAGAGTTGGCACATCCTACAATGAGCAGTTCTTC

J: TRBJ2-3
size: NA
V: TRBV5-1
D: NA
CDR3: CASSLAPLTDTQYF
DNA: TGCGCCAGCAGCTTGGCCCCACTTACAGATACGCAGTATTTT

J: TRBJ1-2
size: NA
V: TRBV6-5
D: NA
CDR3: CASSRDTVAGYTF
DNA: TGTGCCAGCAGTCGGGACACTGTAGCTGGCTACACCTTC

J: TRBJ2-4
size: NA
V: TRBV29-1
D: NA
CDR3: CSVAQGGGSPNIQYF
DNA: TGCAGCGTCGCCCAAGGGGGGGGCTCCCCAAACATTCAGTACTTC